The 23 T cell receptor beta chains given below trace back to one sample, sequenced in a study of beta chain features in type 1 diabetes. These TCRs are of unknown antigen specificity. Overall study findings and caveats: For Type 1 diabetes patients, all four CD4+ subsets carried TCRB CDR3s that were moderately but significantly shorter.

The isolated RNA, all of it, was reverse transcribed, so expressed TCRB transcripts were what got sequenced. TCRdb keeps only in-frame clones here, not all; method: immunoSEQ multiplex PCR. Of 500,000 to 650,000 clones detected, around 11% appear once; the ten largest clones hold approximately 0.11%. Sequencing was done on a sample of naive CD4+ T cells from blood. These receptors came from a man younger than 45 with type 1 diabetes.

For the CDR3, the DNA is TGTGCCAGCAGCTTAGGGGCAGGAACCTACAATGAGCAGTTCTTC. Its translation: CASSLGAGTYNEQFF. This chain uses TRBV5-4 with TRBJ2-1, with D perhaps matching TRBD1 (5 bases). The CDR3 totals 15 residues. Trimming pared 2 bases from V and 2 bases from J, leaving 11 bases between. The V gene's germline CDR1 is SGHNT and CDR2 YYREEE (reference sequence).

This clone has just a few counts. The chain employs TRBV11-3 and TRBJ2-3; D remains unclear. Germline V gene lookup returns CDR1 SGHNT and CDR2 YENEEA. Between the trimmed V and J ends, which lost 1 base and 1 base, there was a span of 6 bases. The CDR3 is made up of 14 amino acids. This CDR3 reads CASSLGFRTDTQYF. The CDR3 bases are TGTGCCAGCAGCTTAGGTTTTCGCACAGATACGCAGTATTTT.

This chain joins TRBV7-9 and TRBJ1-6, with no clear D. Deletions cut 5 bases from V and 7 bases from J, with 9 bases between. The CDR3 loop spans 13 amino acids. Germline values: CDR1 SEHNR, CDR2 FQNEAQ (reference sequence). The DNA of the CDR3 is TGTGCCAGCAGCACGACGGGGAATTCACCCCTCCACTTT. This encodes CASSTTGNSPLHF. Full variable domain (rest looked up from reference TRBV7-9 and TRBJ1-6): DTGVSQNPRHKITKRGQNVTFRCDPISEHNRLYWYRQTLGQGPEFLTYFQNEAQLEKSRLLSDRFSAERPKGSFSTLEIQRTEQGDSAMYLCASSTTGNSPLHFGNGTRLTVT.

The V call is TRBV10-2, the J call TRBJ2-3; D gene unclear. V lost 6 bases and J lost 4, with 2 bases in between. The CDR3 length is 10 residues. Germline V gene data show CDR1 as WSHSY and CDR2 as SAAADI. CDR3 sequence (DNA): TGCGCCAGCAGGGCAGATACGCAGTATTTT. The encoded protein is CASRADTQYF.

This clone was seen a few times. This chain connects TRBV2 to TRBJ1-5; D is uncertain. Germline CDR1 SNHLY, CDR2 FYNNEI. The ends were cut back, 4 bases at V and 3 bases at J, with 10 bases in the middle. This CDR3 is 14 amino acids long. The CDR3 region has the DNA TGTGCCAGCAGTGGAGTGGACGTCAATCAGCCCCAGCATTTT. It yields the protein CASSGVDVNQPQHF.

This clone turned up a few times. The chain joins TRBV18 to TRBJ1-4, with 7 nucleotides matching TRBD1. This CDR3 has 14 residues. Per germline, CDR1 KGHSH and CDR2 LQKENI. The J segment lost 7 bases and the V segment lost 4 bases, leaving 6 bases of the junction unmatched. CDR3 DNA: TGTGCCAGCTCACGGGACAGTTGGAGTGAAAAACTGTTTTTT. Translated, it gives CASSRDSWSEKLFF.

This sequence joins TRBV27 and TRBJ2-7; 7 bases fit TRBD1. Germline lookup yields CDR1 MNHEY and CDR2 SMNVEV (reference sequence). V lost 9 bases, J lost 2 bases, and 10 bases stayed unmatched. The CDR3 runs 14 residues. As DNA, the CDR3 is TGTGCCAGTTACTCTCAGGGACAGACCTACGAGCAGTACTTC. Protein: CASYSQGQTYEQYF.

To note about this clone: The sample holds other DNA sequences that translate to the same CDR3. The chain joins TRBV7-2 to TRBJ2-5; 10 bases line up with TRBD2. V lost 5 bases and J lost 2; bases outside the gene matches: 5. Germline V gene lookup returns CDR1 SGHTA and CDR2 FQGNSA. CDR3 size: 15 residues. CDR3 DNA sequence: TGTGCCAGCAGCCCCCGGACTAGCGGACAAGAGACCCAGTACTTC. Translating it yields CASSPRTSGQETQYF.

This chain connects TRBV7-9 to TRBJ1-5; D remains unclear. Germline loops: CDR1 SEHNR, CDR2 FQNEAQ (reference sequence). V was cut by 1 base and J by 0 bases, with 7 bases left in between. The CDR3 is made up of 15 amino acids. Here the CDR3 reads CASSLGGDSNQPQHF. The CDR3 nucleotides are TGTGCCAGCAGCTTAGGCGGTGATAGCAATCAGCCCCAGCATTTT. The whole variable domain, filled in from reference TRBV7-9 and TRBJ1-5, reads DTGVSQNPRHKITKRGQNVTFRCDPISEHNRLYWYRQTLGQGPEFLTYFQNEAQLEKSRLLSDRFSAERPKGSFSTLEIQRTEQGDSAMYLCASSLGGDSNQPQHFGDGTRLSIL.

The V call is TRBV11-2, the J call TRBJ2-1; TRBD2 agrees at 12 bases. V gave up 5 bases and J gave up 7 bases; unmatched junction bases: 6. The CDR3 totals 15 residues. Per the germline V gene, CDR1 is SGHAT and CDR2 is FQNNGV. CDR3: CASSHRTSGANEQFF. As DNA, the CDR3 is TGTGCCAGCAGCCATAGGACTAGCGGGGCTAATGAGCAGTTCTTC.

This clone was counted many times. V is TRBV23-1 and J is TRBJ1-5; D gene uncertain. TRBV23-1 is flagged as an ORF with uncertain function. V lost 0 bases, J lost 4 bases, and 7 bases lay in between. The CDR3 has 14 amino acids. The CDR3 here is CASSQSGRNQPQHF. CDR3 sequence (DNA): TGCGCCAGCAGTCAATCAGGAAGGAATCAGCCCCAGCATTTT.

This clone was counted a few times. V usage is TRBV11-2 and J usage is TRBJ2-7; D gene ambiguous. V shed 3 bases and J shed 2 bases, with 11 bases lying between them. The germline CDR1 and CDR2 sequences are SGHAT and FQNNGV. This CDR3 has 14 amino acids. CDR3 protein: CASSFSYSAYEQYF. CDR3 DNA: TGTGCCAGCAGCTTTTCGTACAGCGCCTACGAGCAGTACTTC.

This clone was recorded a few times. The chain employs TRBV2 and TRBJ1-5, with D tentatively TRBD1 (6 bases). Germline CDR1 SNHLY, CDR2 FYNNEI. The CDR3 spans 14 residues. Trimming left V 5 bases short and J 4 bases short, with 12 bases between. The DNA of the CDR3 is TGTGCCAGCAGTTTCACAGGGAGTAATCAGCCCCAGCATTTT. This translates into CASSFTGSNQPQHF.

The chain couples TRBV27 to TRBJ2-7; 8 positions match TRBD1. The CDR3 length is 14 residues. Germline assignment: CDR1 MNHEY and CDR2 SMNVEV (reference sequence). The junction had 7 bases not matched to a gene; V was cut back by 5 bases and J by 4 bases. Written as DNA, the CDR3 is TGTGCCAGCAGTCCAAGACAGGGGAAGTACGAGCAGTACTTC. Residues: CASSPRQGKYEQYF.

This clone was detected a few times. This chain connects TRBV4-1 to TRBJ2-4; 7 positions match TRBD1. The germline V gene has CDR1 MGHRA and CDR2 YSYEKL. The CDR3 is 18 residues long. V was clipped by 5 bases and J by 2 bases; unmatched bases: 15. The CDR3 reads CASSYDRETLLTKNIQYF. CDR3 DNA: TGCGCCAGCAGCTATGACAGGGAGACCCTTCTGACCAAAAACATTCAGTACTTC.

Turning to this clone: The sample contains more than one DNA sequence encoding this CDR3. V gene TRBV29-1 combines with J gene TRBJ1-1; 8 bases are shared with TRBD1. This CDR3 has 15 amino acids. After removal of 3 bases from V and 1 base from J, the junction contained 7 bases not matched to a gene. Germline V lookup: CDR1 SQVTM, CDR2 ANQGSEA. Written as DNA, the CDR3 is TGCAGCGTTGACGGGTTTGACAGGGGGAACACTGAAGCTTTCTTT. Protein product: CSVDGFDRGNTEAFF.

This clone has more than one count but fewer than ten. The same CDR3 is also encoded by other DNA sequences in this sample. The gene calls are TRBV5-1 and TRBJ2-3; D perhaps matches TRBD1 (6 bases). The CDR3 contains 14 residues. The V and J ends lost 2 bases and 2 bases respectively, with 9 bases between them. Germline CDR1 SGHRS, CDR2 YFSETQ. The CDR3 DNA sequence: TGCGCCAGCAGCTTCGGACAGAACACAGATACGCAGTATTTT. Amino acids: CASSFGQNTDTQYF. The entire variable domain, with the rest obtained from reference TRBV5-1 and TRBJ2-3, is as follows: KAGVTQTPRYLIKTRGQQVTLSCSPISGHRSVSWYQQTPGQGLQFLFEYFSETQRNKGNFPGRFSGRQFSNSRSEMNVSTLELGDSALYLCASSFGQNTDTQYFGPGTRLTVL.

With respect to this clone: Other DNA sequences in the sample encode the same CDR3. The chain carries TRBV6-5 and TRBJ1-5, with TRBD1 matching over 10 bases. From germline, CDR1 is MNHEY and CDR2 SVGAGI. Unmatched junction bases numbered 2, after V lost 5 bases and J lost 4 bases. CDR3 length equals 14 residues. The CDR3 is CASSRTGGNQPQHF. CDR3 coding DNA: TGTGCCAGCAGTAGGACAGGGGGAAATCAGCCCCAGCATTTT.

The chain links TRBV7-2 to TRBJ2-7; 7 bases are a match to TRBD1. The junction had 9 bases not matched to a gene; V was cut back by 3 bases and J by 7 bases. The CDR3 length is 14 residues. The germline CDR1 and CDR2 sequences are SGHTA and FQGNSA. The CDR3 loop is CASSFKGAAGEQYF. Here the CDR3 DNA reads TGTGCCAGCAGCTTTAAGGGGGCTGCCGGTGAGCAGTACTTC.

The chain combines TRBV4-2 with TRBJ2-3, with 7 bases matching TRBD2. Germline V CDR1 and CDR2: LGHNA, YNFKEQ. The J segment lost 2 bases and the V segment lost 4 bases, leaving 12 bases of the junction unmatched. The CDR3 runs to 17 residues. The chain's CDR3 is CASSLSRDYIDTDTQYF. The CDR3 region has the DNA TGTGCCAGCAGCCTAAGCCGGGACTATATAGACACAGATACGCAGTATTTT.

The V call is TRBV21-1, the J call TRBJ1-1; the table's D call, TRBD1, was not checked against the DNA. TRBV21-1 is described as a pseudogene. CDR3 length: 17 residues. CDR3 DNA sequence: TGTGCCAGCAGCAACCGGGACAGGGGCCCTAGAAGGACTGAAGCTTTCTTT. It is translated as CASSNRDRGPRRTEAFF.

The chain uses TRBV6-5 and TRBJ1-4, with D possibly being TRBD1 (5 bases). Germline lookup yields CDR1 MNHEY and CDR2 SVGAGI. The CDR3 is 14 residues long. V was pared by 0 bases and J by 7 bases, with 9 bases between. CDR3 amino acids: CASSYSGEGEKLFF. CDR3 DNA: TGTGCCAGCAGTTACTCAGGGGAGGGTGAAAAACTGTTTTTT.

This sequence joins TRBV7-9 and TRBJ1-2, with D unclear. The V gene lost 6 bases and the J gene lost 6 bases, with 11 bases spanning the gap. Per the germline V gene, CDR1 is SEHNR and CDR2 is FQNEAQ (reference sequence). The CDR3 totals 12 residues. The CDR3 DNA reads TGTGCCAGCAGTTTGGATTTGAATGGCTACACCTTC. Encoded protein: CASSLDLNGYTF. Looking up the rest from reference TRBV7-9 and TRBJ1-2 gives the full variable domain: DTGVSQNPRHKITKRGQNVTFRCDPISEHNRLYWYRQTLGQGPEFLTYFQNEAQLEKSRLLSDRFSAERPKGSFSTLEIQRTEQGDSAMYLCASSLDLNGYTFGSGTRLTVV.